The clone carrying this TCR beta chain was observed a single time. This record comes from a study of blood T cell repertoires in COVID-19. Clones were read by immunoSEQ multiplex PCR, and TCRdb kept only the in-frame ones, dropping some. The data show hundreds of thousands of clones, around 86% seen once. V was cut by 6 bases and J by 4 bases, with 12 bases left in between. The CDR3 has 13 amino acids. Germline assignment: CDR1 MRHNA and CDR2 SNTAGT. Material: PBMCs or T cells enriched from blood (not recorded which). V gene TRBV6-4 combines with J gene TRBJ1-1, with D unclear. This TCR came from a man aged 35 to 55 who had recovered from COVID-19. CDR3 in DNA: TGTGCCAGCAGACGAGGGATCGGCACTGAAGCTTTCTTT. Residues: CASRRGIGTEAFF.